This TCR beta chain emerged from a study of shared clonotypes between healthy human individuals. General study points: Clonotypes shared by all four sorted-subset donors had higher generation probabilities than non-shared clonotypes.

In the authors' workflow: ImmunoSEQ supplied junction-only sequences lacking quality scores, so filtering was different. This table comes from immunoSEQ multiplex PCR, and its TCRdb copy is limited to in-frame clones, with some not included. The D gene and trimming were derived from the DNA, and the V and J assignments and clone size from that table. The table has 2 million to 3 million clones, over 85% seen once. Naive CD4+ cells were CD45RA-selected; the remaining cells were memory. With respect to this clone: Antigen unknown.

V was cut by 3 bases and J by 8 bases, with 10 bases left in between. The germline gives CDR1 MRHNA, CDR2 SNTAGT. The CDR3 extends over 13 amino acids. The sequencing sample was made of naive CD4+ T cells from PBMCs. Subset described: CD45RA+ positively selected. This receptor was obtained from a man aged 18 to 35 in good health. Some clones in this sample may be carry-over from other donors' samples. The gene calls are TRBV6-4 and TRBJ1-4, with D possibly TRBD1 on 5 matching bases. The CDR3, as DNA: TGTGCCAGCAGTGAATCTGGGGGAGAAAAACTGTTTTTT. Its translation: CASSESGGEKLFF.